This is a list of T cell receptor beta chains from one sample in a study of T cell responses to AZD1222 COVID-19 vaccine. Sequencing used immunoSEQ multiplex PCR; TCRdb keeps in-frame clones, though not all of them. The table records about 100,000 clones, about 86% of them present only once. The sequences come from peripheral blood, collected on day 0 of AZD1222 vaccination. These receptors all come from an adult in good health. Each CDR3 is given with its conserved first and last residue. The order of the fields is CDR3 length, D gene, J gene, clone size, V gene, CDR3 protein, CDR3 DNA. A D gene is named only where the DNA matches it firmly. A clone size is listed for some rows: how often the clone was seen (once, few, many), or a class if it is expanded.

>16|TRBD1|TRBJ1-4|-|TRBV7-9
CASSLLLGQGNEKLFF
TGTGCCAGCAGCTTATTGTTGGGACAGGGGAATGAAAAACTGTTTTTT
>18|TRBD2|TRBJ2-3|-|TRBV13
CTSSKAGTSGRYTDTQYF
TGTACCAGCAGCAAAGCCGGGACTAGCGGGAGGTACACAGATACGCAGTATTTT
>14|-|TRBJ1-1|-|TRBV19
CASTPTGIRTEAFF
TGTGCCAGTACCCCAACGGGGATCCGGACTGAAGCTTTCTTT
>16|-|TRBJ2-3|once|TRBV5-4
CASSLAVGGGTDTQYF
TGTGCCAGCAGCTTGGCGGTTGGGGGCGGCACAGATACGCAGTATTTT
>14|-|TRBJ1-3|-|TRBV3-1/TRBV3-2
CASSLRVSGNTIYF
TGTGCCAGCAGCCTCAGAGTCTCTGGAAACACCATATATTTT
>15|TRBD1|TRBJ1-2|-|TRBV2
CASRGDSIPTYGYTF
TGTGCCAGCAGGGGGGACAGTATTCCAACCTATGGCTACACCTTC
>16|TRBD2|TRBJ2-2|-|TRBV18
CASSPSGGANTGELFF
TGTGCCAGCTCACCAAGCGGGGGCGCGAACACCGGGGAGCTGTTTTTT
>10|-|TRBJ2-7|-|TRBV21-1
CASTENEQYF
TGTGCCAGCACTGAAAACGAGCAGTACTTC
>15|-|TRBJ1-2|-|TRBV28
CASSLPGDPLYGYTF
TGTGCCAGCAGTCTCCCCGGGGACCCCCTCTATGGCTACACCTTC
>14|-|TRBJ2-7|few|TRBV27
CASQFGAASIEQYF
TGTGCCAGTCAGTTTGGGGCAGCTAGTATCGAGCAGTACTTC
>15|-|TRBJ2-1|-|TRBV29-1
CSVVGQSSSYNEQFF
TGCAGCGTTGTAGGACAGTCTAGCTCCTACAATGAGCAGTTCTTC
>14|-|TRBJ2-1|-|TRBV9
CASSVGSLVNEQFF
TGTGCCAGCAGCGTAGGGAGCTTAGTCAATGAGCAGTTCTTC
>12|-|TRBJ2-5|-|TRBV7-9
CASSLPQETQYF
TGTGCCAGCAGCTTACCGCAAGAGACCCAGTACTTC
>15|-|TRBJ2-5|-|TRBV11-2
CASSLGRQNQETQYF
TGTGCCAGCAGCTTAGGTCGGCAGAACCAAGAGACCCAGTACTTC
>15|-|TRBJ1-3|-|TRBV30
CAWGPRGLSGNTIYF
TGTGCCTGGGGGCCTCGGGGTCTCTCTGGAAACACCATATATTTT
>16|TRBD1|TRBJ1-5|-|TRBV18
CASSPPGTGHNQPQHF
TGTGCCAGCTCACCACCGGGGACAGGGCACAATCAGCCCCAGCATTTT
>14|-|TRBJ1-3|-|TRBV28
CASSLRVSGNTIYF
TGTGCCAGCAGTCTTAGGGTCAGCGGAAACACCATATATTTT
>15|-|TRBJ2-1|-|TRBV2
CASSAVVRTYNEQFF
TGTGCCAGCAGTGCCGTCGTCCGGACCTACAATGAGCAGTTCTTC
>17|TRBD1|TRBJ2-1|-|TRBV28
CASSLLKGQGSYNEQFF
TGTGCCAGCAGTTTATTAAAGGGACAGGGGTCCTACAATGAGCAGTTCTTC
>16|-|TRBJ1-6|many|TRBV6-6
CASSRRGGRMDSPLHF
TGTGCCAGCAGTCGCCGCGGGGGGCGGATGGATTCACCCCTCCACTTT
>16|-|TRBJ2-6|-|TRBV4-3
CASSLQLKSGANVLTF
TGCGCCAGCAGCCTACAATTAAAATCTGGGGCCAACGTCCTGACTTTC
>14|-|TRBJ1-1|-|TRBV7-3
CASSLTGPNTEAFF
TGTGCCAGCAGCTTAACGGGGCCGAACACTGAAGCTTTCTTT
>17|TRBD1|TRBJ1-3|-|TRBV7-2
CASSLESGTGSGNTIYF
TGTGCCAGCAGCTTAGAATCCGGGACAGGTTCTGGAAACACCATATATTTT
>16|-|TRBJ2-2|-|TRBV10-3
CAISESGLPNTGELFF
TGTGCCATCAGTGAATCGGGACTTCCGAACACCGGGGAGCTGTTTTTT
>15|-|TRBJ2-7|-|TRBV24-1
CATSDLTGHWYEQYF
TGTGCCACCAGTGATTTGACTGGTCATTGGTACGAGCAGTACTTC
>13|-|TRBJ2-7|-|TRBV7-2
CASSLALAYEQYF
TGTGCCAGCAGCTTAGCGTTAGCCTACGAGCAGTACTTC
>15|TRBD1|TRBJ2-1|once|TRBV4-3
CASSQGQGGYNEQFF
TGCGCCAGCAGCCAAGGACAGGGGGGTTACAATGAGCAGTTCTTC
>15|-|TRBJ1-5|few|TRBV28
CASLGGSGGGQPQHF
TGTGCCAGCCTAGGGGGTTCGGGGGGCGGTCAGCCCCAGCATTTT
>16|-|TRBJ2-3|-|TRBV7-2
CASSFDRAGGTDTQYF
TGTGCCAGCAGCTTTGATCGGGCAGGTGGCACAGATACGCAGTATTTT
>16|TRBD2|TRBJ2-3|-|TRBV11-3
CASSKGTSGRSDTQYF
TGTGCCAGCAGCAAAGGGACTAGCGGGAGATCAGATACGCAGTATTTT
>17|TRBD2|TRBJ2-2|-|TRBV9
CASSGLAGGANTGELFF
TGTGCCAGCAGCGGGCTAGCGGGAGGGGCGAACACCGGGGAGCTGTTTTTT
>16|TRBD2|TRBJ2-1|-|TRBV9
CASGPPRGLAGRGQFF
TGTGCCAGCGGACCTCCCCGGGGACTAGCGGGAAGGGGGCAGTTCTTC
>14|-|TRBJ1-5|-|TRBV27
CASSLSGGPRPQHF
TGTGCCAGCAGTTTATCTGGGGGGCCCCGGCCCCAGCATTTT
>16|-|TRBJ1-5|few|TRBV28
CASSRGTLVGRRPQHF
TGTGCCAGCAGCCGCGGGACGCTAGTCGGGCGGCGGCCCCAGCATTTT
>13|-|TRBJ2-7|-|TRBV29-1
CSVLLSGSYEQYF
TGCAGCGTTTTACTCAGCGGGTCCTACGAGCAGTACTTC
>15|-|TRBJ1-4|-|TRBV4-1
CASSLVLGTNEKLFF
TGCGCCAGCAGCCTTGTACTAGGAACTAATGAAAAACTGTTTTTT